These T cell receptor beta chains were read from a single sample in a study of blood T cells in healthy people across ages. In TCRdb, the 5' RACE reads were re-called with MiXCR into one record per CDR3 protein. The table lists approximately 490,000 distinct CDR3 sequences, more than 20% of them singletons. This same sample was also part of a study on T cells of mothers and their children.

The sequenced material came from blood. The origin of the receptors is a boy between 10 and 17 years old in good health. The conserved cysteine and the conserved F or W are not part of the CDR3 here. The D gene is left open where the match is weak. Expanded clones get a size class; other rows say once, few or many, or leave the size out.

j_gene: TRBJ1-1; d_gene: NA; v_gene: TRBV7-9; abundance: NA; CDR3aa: ASSGGIVGAEAF
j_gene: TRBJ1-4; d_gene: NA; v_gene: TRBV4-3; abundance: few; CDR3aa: ASSRSGVGDEKLF
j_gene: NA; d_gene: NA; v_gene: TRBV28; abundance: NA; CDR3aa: AGSSGVGGLSSYEQY
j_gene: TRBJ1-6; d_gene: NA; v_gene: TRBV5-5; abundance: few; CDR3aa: ASSSSAGAYNSPLH
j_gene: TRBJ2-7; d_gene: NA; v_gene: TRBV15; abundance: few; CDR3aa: ATSRVVLDEQY
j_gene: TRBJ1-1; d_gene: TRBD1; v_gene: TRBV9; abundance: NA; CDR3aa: ASSSITGTGGTVAF
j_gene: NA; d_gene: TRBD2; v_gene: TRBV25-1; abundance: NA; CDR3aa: ASSEFSGGADEQF
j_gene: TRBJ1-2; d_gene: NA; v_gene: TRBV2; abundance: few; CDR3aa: ASSERQTYGYT
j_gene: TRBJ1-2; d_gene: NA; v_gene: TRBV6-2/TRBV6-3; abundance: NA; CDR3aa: ASSYIWSDGYT
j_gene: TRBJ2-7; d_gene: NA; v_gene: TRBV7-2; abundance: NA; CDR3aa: ASSLAVNEQY
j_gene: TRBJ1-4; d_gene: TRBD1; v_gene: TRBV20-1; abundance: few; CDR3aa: SARDPNPGQGMNEKLF
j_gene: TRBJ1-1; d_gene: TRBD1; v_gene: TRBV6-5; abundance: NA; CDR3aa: ASSPDRLNTEAF
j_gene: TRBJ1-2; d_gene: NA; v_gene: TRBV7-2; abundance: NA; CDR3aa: ASSLEVTVGYGYT
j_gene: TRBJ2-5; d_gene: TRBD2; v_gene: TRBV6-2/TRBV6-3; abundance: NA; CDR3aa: ASSYSRVAGFQETQY
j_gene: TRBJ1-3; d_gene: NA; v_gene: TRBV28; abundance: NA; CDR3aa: ASTLGTVSGNTIY
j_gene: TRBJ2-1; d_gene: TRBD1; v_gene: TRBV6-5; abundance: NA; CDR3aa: ASSYPGQGQQF
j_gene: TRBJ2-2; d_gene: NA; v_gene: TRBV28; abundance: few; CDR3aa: ASSENRKLF
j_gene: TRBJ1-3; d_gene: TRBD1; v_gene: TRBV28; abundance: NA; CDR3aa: ASSWTGFDTIY
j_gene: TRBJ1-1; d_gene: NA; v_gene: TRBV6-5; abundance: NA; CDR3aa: ASSLGDQAF
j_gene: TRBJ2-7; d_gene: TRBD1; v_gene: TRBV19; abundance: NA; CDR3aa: ASSIIQGYEQY
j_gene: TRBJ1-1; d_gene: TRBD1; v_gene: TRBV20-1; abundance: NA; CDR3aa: SAPLMGQPREAF
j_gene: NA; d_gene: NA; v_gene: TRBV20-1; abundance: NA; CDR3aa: SGKGGDSALGDEQY
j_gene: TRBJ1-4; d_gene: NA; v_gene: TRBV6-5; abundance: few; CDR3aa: ASTSGWGEKLF
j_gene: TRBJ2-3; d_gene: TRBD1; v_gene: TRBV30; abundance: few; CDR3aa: AWSWADRVADTQY
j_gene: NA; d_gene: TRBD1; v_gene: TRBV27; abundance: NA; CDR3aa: ASSPGDRVYEQY
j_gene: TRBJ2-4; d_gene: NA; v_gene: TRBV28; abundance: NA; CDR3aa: TTDPAKNIQY
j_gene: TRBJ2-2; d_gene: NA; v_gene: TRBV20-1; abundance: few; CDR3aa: SAYSGAHSYTGELF
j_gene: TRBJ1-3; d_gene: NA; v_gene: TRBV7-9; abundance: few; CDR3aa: ASSLGAMAHSGNTIY
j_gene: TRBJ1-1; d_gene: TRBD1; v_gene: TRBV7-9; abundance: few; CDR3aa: ASSPGQGAGTEAF
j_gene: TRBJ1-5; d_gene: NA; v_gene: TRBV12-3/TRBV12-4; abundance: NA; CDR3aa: ASSQDTDNQPQH
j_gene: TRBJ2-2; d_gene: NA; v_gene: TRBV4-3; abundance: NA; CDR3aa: ASSQWGAVSTGELF
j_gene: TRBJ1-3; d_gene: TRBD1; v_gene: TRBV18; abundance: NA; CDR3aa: ASSNDPTGAKGNTIY
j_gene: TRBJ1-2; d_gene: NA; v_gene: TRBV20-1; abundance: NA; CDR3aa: SARIPRGYGYT
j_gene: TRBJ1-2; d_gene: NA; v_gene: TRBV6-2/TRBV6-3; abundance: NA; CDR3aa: ASRPSGGAQYYGYT
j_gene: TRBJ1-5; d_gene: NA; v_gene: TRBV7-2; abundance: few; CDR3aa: ASSPTSHQPQH
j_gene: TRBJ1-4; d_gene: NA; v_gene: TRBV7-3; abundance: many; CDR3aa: ASSLTQGGKANEKLF
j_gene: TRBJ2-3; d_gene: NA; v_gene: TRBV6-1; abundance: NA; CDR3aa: ASSLIKADTQY
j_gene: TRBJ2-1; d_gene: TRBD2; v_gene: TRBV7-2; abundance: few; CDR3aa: ASSTQRGGLYGEQF
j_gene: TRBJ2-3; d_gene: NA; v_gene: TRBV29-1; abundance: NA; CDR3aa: SVRDGGDTQY